These 16 T cell receptor beta chains were sequenced from one sample in a study of shared clonotypes between healthy human individuals. Clones were sequenced by immunoSEQ multiplex PCR, and TCRdb holds only the in-frame ones, with some missing. The sample includes 2 million to 2.5 million clones, around 95% seen only once; the top ten take roughly 0.13%. Sequenced material: naive CD4+ T cells sorted from blood. Indicated subset: CD45RA+ positively selected. Receptors originate from a man younger than 35 in good health.

This clone was seen a handful of times. The rearrangement joins TRBV7-9 to TRBJ1-5, with TRBD1 matching 10 bases. Per the germline V gene, CDR1 is SEHNR and CDR2 is FQNEAQ (reference sequence). Losses at the gene ends were 4 bases for V and 5 bases for J; bases not matched to a gene: 5. This CDR3 region has 15 residues. CDR3 in DNA: TGTGCCAGCAGCTCCGGGACAGGGGCCGATCAGCCCCAGCATTTT. Translating gives CASSSGTGADQPQHF.

Comments on this clone: This CDR3 is also generated by other DNA sequences in the sample. The CDR3: CASSLTVNYGYTF. CDR3 sequence (DNA): TGCGCCAGCAGCCTGACAGTTAACTATGGCTACACCTTC. The gene calls are TRBV5-1 and TRBJ1-2, with D tentatively TRBD1 (5 bases). This CDR3 contains 13 residues. Deletions cut 4 bases from V and 1 base from J, with 8 bases between. Per germline, CDR1 SGHRS and CDR2 YFSETQ.

The gene calls are TRBV10-3 and TRBJ1-1; D is ambiguous. Germline CDR1 and CDR2: ENHRY and SYGVKD. The CDR3 loop spans 13 amino acids. V lost 11 bases and J lost 2, with 15 bases in between. As DNA, the CDR3 is TGTGCCGCTTCGTGGACGGATAACACTGAAGCTTTCTTT. This sequence encodes CAASWTDNTEAFF.

This sequence joins TRBV2 and TRBJ1-2; D remains ambiguous. Per germline, CDR1 SNHLY and CDR2 FYNNEI. The ends were cut back, 5 bases at V and 6 bases at J, with 10 bases in the middle. The CDR3 has 12 residues. This chain's CDR3 is CASSFEPHGYTF. CDR3 in DNA: TGTGCCAGCAGTTTCGAACCCCATGGCTACACCTTC.

The chain couples TRBV27 to TRBJ2-7; TRBD2 matches 7 bases. There are 12 residues in the CDR3. V was pared by 4 bases and J by 5 bases, with 2 bases of the junction left unmatched. CDR1 is MNHEY, CDR2 SMNVEV, per germline (reference sequence). The CDR3 loop reads CASSWGGDEQYF. CDR3 nucleotide sequence: TGTGCCAGCAGTTGGGGGGGGGACGAGCAGTACTTC.

This sequence joins TRBV2 and TRBJ2-7, with 9 positions matching TRBD2. V was pared by 4 bases and J by 7 bases, with 11 bases of the junction left unmatched. The germline CDR1 and CDR2 sequences are SNHLY and FYNNEI. The CDR3 extends over 15 amino acids. CDR3 loop: CASSVLAGGPREQYF. The CDR3 DNA reads as TGTGCCAGCAGTGTACTAGCGGGCGGTCCTCGGGAGCAGTACTTC.

Concerning this clone itself: In the same sample, other DNA sequences code for this CDR3. This rearrangement joins TRBV7-2 to TRBJ2-3, with 10 bases matching TRBD2. The CDR3 is 14 amino acids. The germline gives CDR1 SGHTA, CDR2 FQGNSA. Germline trimming cut 6 bases from V and 6 bases from J; bases unmatched to any gene: 6. The chain's CDR3 is CASSPGTSADTQYF. The CDR3 DNA is TGTGCCAGCAGTCCCGGGACTAGCGCCGATACGCAGTATTTT.

V and J are TRBV10-3 and TRBJ1-1; no clear D gene. V shed 7 bases and J shed 1 base, with 10 bases lying between them. There are 13 residues in the CDR3. CDR1 is ENHRY, CDR2 SYGVKD, per germline. The CDR3 region has the DNA TGTGCCATCACTCCCGACGGGAACACTGAAGCTTTCTTT. Residues: CAITPDGNTEAFF.

The V gene is TRBV25-1, the J gene TRBJ2-7; TRBD1 agrees at 7 bases. CDR1 and CDR2 from the germline V gene are MGHDK and SYGVNS. Trimming took 4 bases from V and 1 from J; bases not matched to a gene: 4. The CDR3 is 14 amino acids. The CDR3 sequence is CASSGGQRSYEQYF. The DNA of the CDR3 is TGTGCCAGCAGTGGGGGACAGCGGTCCTACGAGCAGTACTTC.

This chain uses TRBV15 with TRBJ1-5, with D unclear. The V gene lost 3 bases and the J gene lost 5 bases, with 11 bases spanning the gap. The CDR3 spans 14 residues. CDR1 LNHNV and CDR2 YYDKDF come from the germline V gene (reference sequence). The CDR3, as DNA: TGTGCCACCAGCAGTGGATCTGGCCATCAGCCCCAGCATTTT. This encodes CATSSGSGHQPQHF.

This chain joins TRBV7-2 and TRBJ1-4; 10 bases line up with TRBD1. This CDR3 region has 15 residues. V shed 6 bases and J 5 bases; nucleotides not matched to a gene: 6. The germline V gene has CDR1 SGHTA and CDR2 FQGNSA. In nucleotides, the CDR3 is TGTGCCAGCAGACGGCCGGGACAGGGGAATGAAAAACTGTTTTTT. Protein product: CASRRPGQGNEKLFF.

The chain combines TRBV11-2 with TRBJ2-1; 8 bases align to TRBD2. Germline loops: CDR1 SGHAT, CDR2 FQNNGV. The CDR3 covers 12 residues. The ends lost 4 bases at V and 10 bases at J; junction bases unmatched: 3. The CDR3 DNA reads TGTGCCAGCAGCTCCCAGCGGGAGGAGCAGTTCTTC. The encoded protein is CASSSQREEQFF.

Worth noting for this clone: Other DNA sequences within the sample encode an identical CDR3. CDR3 sequence (DNA): TGTGCCAGCAGTGTCACGGGTTCTCAAGAGACCCAGTACTTC. Its translation: CASSVTGSQETQYF. The chain links TRBV6-1 to TRBJ2-5; no firm D call. Trimming took off 4 bases at V and 2 bases at J, with 11 bases between the two ends. Germline V gene data show CDR1 as MNHNS and CDR2 as SASEGT. This CDR3 is 14 amino acids long.

The chain has TRBV12-5 and TRBJ2-7; 7 bases align to TRBD1. Germline values: CDR1 LGHNT, CDR2 FRNRAP. V lost 5 bases, J lost 0 bases, and 19 bases stayed unmatched. The CDR3 length is 19 residues. This chain's CDR3 is CASGLNLGQDRANSYEQYF. The CDR3 DNA sequence: TGTGCTAGTGGTCTGAACCTTGGACAGGATCGGGCGAACTCCTACGAGCAGTACTTC.

The chain carries TRBV30 and TRBJ1-1; possibly TRBD1 for D (6 bases). V lost 5 bases, J lost 3 bases, and 10 bases lay in between. Germline-derived CDR1 and CDR2 are GTSNPN and SVGIG (reference sequence). The CDR3 runs 12 residues. The CDR3 DNA follows: TGTGCCTGGGGACAGCTGGACACTGAAGCTTTCTTT. This gives the protein CAWGQLDTEAFF.

On this clone: Other DNA sequences in this sample translate to the same CDR3. The V gene is TRBV6-6, the J gene TRBJ1-2; a weak D match, TRBD1 (6 bases). The V gene lost 9 bases and the J gene lost 4 bases, with 9 bases spanning the gap. The CDR3 is made up of 11 amino acids. Germline V gives CDR1 MNHNY, CDR2 SVGAGI (reference sequence). CDR3 coding DNA: TGTGCCAGTATAGGGGGCTATGGCTACACCTTC. This encodes CASIGGYGYTF.